The 6 T cell receptor beta chains below were found in one sample sequenced in a study of cytotoxic CD8 clonotypes in ibrutinib-treated CLL. Data came from immunoSEQ multiplex PCR; TCRdb stores just in-frame clones and leaves some out. The table includes 35,000 to 50,000 clones, approximately 70% detected once. The sample was PBMCs, taken at disease progression, from a patient treated with ibrutinib. The receptors originated from a human donor with chronic lymphocytic leukemia.

The chain employs TRBV27 and TRBJ2-3; TRBD1 matches 9 bases. Per the germline V gene, CDR1 is MNHEY and CDR2 is SMNVEV (reference sequence). With 6 bases clipped from V and 2 bases from J, the junction kept 9 bases outside the gene matches. The CDR3 length is 16 residues. CDR3 loop: CASRTGGTLFTDTQYF. The CDR3 coding sequence is TGTGCCAGCAGGACAGGGGGAACTCTTTTCACAGATACGCAGTATTTT.

The V and J genes are TRBV7-8 and TRBJ2-4; D unclear. CDR3 length equals 11 residues. Looked up from germline, CDR1 is SGHVS and CDR2 is FQNEAQ. V was pared by 5 bases and J by 5 bases, with 4 bases between. The CDR3 nucleotides are TGTGCCAGCAGCCTAGAAAACATTCAGTACTTC. Its translation is CASSLENIQYF.

This chain connects TRBV28 to TRBJ1-4; 7 nucleotides align to TRBD1. The germline gives CDR1 MDHEN, CDR2 SYDVKM. The junction had 1 base not matched to a gene; V was cut back by 7 bases and J by 2 bases. This CDR3 contains 13 residues. DNA of the CDR3: TGTGCCAGCAAACAGGGGACTAATGAAAAACTGTTTTTT. This codes for CASKQGTNEKLFF.

This clone was seen once. CDR3 residues: CASSFGGAGTDTQYF. The CDR3 coding sequence is TGCGCCAGCAGCTTCGGGGGCGCAGGAACAGATACGCAGTATTTT. V gene TRBV5-1 combines with J gene TRBJ2-3; possibly TRBD1 or TRBD2 for D (6 bases each). This CDR3 region has 15 residues. Germline V gives CDR1 SGHRS, CDR2 YFSETQ. Trimming left V 2 bases short and J 3 bases short, with 13 bases between.

This sequence joins TRBV2 and TRBJ2-7, with no clear D. Germline CDR1 SNHLY, CDR2 FYNNEI. This CDR3 is 14 amino acids long. V was clipped by 6 bases and J by 3 bases, with 15 bases between them. CDR3 nucleotide sequence: TGTGCCAGCAGCTCTCCCGGACGGGTCTACGAGCAGTACTTC. Its translation is CASSSPGRVYEQYF.

The chain employs TRBV7-9 and TRBJ1-3; possible D gene TRBD1, 6 bases. V was clipped by 5 bases and J by 0 bases, with 23 bases between them. Germline V CDR1 and CDR2: SEHNR, FQNEAQ (reference sequence). The CDR3 contains 19 residues. The DNA for the CDR3 is TGTGCCAGCAGCCACAAGGAAACAGGGCATGTAAACTCTGGAAACACCATATATTTT. It codes for CASSHKETGHVNSGNTIYF. Complete variable domain (other parts from reference TRBV7-9 and TRBJ1-3): DTGVSQNPRHKITKRGQNVTFRCDPISEHNRLYWYRQTLGQGPEFLTYFQNEAQLEKSRLLSDRFSAERPKGSFSTLEIQRTEQGDSAMYLCASSHKETGHVNSGNTIYFGEGSWLTVV.